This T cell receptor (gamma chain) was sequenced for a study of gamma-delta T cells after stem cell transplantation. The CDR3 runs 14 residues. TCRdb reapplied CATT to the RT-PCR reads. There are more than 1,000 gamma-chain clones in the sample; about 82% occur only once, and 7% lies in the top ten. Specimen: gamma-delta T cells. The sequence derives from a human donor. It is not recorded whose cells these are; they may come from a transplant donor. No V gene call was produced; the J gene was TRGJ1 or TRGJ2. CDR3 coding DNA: TGTGCCACCTGGGACAGGCCGGGTTATTATAAGAAACTCTTT. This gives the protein CATWDRPGYYKKLF.